This T cell receptor (beta chain) was retrieved from a study of T cell responses to AZD1222 COVID-19 vaccine. Findings of the study overall: Epitopes outside B.1.351 and B.1.1.7 mutated regions reportedly drew nearly half of spike TCRs. Spike regions recognized by vaccine-associated CD4 TCRs spanned the protein, led by 160-218 and 743-854. Only 5 to 7 AZD1222 recipients tested seropositive at baseline. Most donors were white British and more were female, and clonal diversity was possibly underestimated.

Libraries were prepared by immunoSEQ multiplex PCR; TCRdb keeps only in-frame clonotypes and omits some of them. The sample shows roughly 150,000 clones, 80% to 95% of them seen only once. The trim removed 2 bases at V and 0 bases at J, leaving 3 bases unmatched. The CDR3 runs to 15 residues. Germline lookup yields CDR1 LGHNA and CDR2 YSLEER. As for this clone: Its antigen is undetermined.

Sequences were derived from peripheral blood, sampled 28 days after the second AZD1222 dose. The chain joins TRBV4-3 to TRBJ2-7; TRBD1 matches at 8 bases. This clonotype was obtained from an adult who received the AZD1222 COVID-19 vaccine. The DNA of the CDR3 is TGCGCCAGCAGCCAAACGGACAGGGCCTCCTACGAGCAGTACTTC. Protein sequence: CASSQTDRASYEQYF.